This T cell receptor (beta chain) is from a study of cytomegalovirus exposure and HLA in healthy donors. The PCR employed 60 Vbeta primers together with 13 Jbeta primers. Only in-frame clones appear in the TCRdb table, and some are missing; sequencing was by immunoSEQ multiplex PCR. There are approximately 110,000 clones in the sample, with about 0.93% held by the top ten. CDR1 and CDR2 from the germline V gene are LGHNA and YNFKEQ. The CDR3 runs to 15 residues. V shed 5 bases and J shed 1 base, with 12 bases lying between them. Sequenced sample: PBMCs. This receptor was taken from a young man in good health and CMV-seronegative. This rearrangement joins TRBV4-2 to TRBJ1-3; no clear D gene. CDR3 in amino acids: CASSARQSSGNTIYF. DNA of the CDR3: TGTGCCAGCAGCGCACGCCAGTCTTCTGGAAACACCATATATTTT.